This T cell receptor (beta chain) was recorded in a study of T cell responses to AZD1222 COVID-19 vaccine. Germline V lookup: CDR1 SNHLY, CDR2 FYNNEI. The CDR3 contains 15 residues. V trimming: 5 bases; J trimming: 0 bases; junction bases outside the gene matches: 5. As for this clone: Its specificity is not known.

Libraries were prepared by immunoSEQ multiplex PCR; TCRdb keeps only in-frame clonotypes and omits some of them. The sample includes about 200,000 clones, under 95% of them seen just once. Regarding the study as a whole: Reports indicate that nearly half of spike-specific TCRs are directed at unmutated variant regions.

The J gene is TRBJ1-1, the V gene TRBV2, with 8 bases aligning to TRBD1. Sequences were derived from peripheral blood, sampled 28 days after the second AZD1222 dose. This TCR came from an adult who received the AZD1222 COVID-19 vaccine. The DNA of the CDR3 is TGTGCCAGCAGTCAGGGGGCGGGGATGAACACTGAAGCTTTCTTT. This sequence encodes CASSQGAGMNTEAFF. Drawing the rest from reference TRBV2 and TRBJ1-1, the complete variable domain is EPEVTQTPSHQVTQMGQEVILRCVPISNHLYFYWYRQILGQKVEFLVSFYNNEISEKSEIFDDQFSVERPDGSNFTLKIRSTKLEDSAMYFCASSQGAGMNTEAFFGQGTRLTVV.